This TCR beta chain was obtained from a study of identical twins. In the case of this clonotype: No antigen is known for it.

The study's findings and limits: The analysis was cross-sectional rather than longitudinal within donors.

The CDR3 covers 14 residues. V lost 3 bases to trimming and J lost 4 bases, with 14 bases between them. Germline V gene sequence: CDR1 DFQATT, CDR2 SNEGSKA (reference sequence). cDNA carried unique molecular identifiers, and a universal primer site was added by template switching. MiXCR was run by TCRdb on the 5' RACE reads, yielding one entry per CDR3 protein. The table lists 470,000 or so distinct CDR3 sequences, roughly a quarter of them singletons. Separately, the same data were catalogued under a study of T cells expressing NK-cell markers. That work contributes: It was sorted CD3+CD56+NKG2C+, CD3+CD56+NKG2C- and CD3+CD56-NKG2C+ T cells that supplied the TCR beta repertoires. Of eight sequenced donors, seven were HCMV-seropositive and one HCMV-seronegative.

The sequencing input was CD4+ T cells sorted from blood. The source is a woman aged 18-30 years in good health. The rearrangement joins TRBV20-1 to TRBJ2-3; D possibly matches TRBD1 or TRBD2 (5 bases each). CDR3 residues: CSASGTSPPDTQYF. CDR3 in DNA: TGCAGTGCTAGTGGGACCTCCCCTCCAGATACGCAGTATTTT.